This T cell receptor beta chain appears in the sequencing data of a study of Ad26.COV2.S vaccination and SARS-CoV-2 variants. CDR1 and CDR2 (germline): GTSNPN, SVGIG (reference sequence). CDR3 size: 13 residues. V was clipped by 3 bases and J by 6 bases, with 14 bases between them. Study observations and caveats: Higher spike-specific TCR breadth was found in vaccine recipients than in placebo recipients. Recipients of vaccine and of placebo showed similar breadth of their non-spike TCR repertoires. Measurements of TCR breadth and depth may have given underestimates of the total T cell responses.

Repertoires were generated with immunoSEQ multiplex PCR, while TCRdb's copy carries only in-frame clones and drops some. Altogether about 180,000 clones are present, approximately 90% being singletons, with the ten largest covering around 6.1%. Remarks on this clone: What it binds is unknown.

Here the sequenced sample was peripheral blood, taken after recovery from COVID-19. The TCR was taken from a human donor who had recovered from COVID-19. The V and J genes are TRBV30 and TRBJ2-5, with a possible D match to TRBD1 (6 bases). CDR3 protein: CAWSQQGRQTQYF. The DNA of the CDR3 is TGTGCCTGGAGCCAACAGGGTAGACAGACCCAGTACTTC.